This T cell receptor beta chain was captured by sequencing in a study of blood T cell repertoires in COVID-19. As for the study in general: Samples of COVID-19 (acute and convalescent) were obtained from the United States, Italy and Spain. T cells, B-cell-depleted T cells, or PBMCs supplied cDNA or gDNA.

J gave up 8 bases and V 2 bases, and 12 bases lay outside the gene matches. Germline CDR1 reads MNHEY; CDR2 reads SVGAGI. The CDR3 sequence is 16 residues long. Per the original methods: Amplification of reference gene primers was used by the study to estimate nucleated cell counts. Data came from immunoSEQ multiplex PCR; TCRdb stores just in-frame clones and leaves some out. The V and J calls and clone size were taken over from that table, and D and trimming were inferred from the DNA. The profile shows more than 250,000 clones, roughly 88% of them singletons. The chain carries TRBV6-5 and TRBJ1-1; 9 bases fit TRBD1. Sequencing was carried out using PBMCs or T cells enriched from blood (not recorded which). The sequence derives from a woman aged 40 to 50 with acute COVID-19. The CDR3 reads CASSYVSQQGALEAFF. In DNA, the CDR3 is TGTGCCAGCAGTTACGTCTCGCAACAGGGGGCCCTAGAAGCTTTCTTT.